The subject of this entry is one TCR beta chain. No antigen is known for it. The sample holds no much larger clone one base away, and base qualities are not on file. The data were obtained in a study of shared clonotypes between healthy human individuals (dated by TCRdb to 2018 to 2020). In terms of the full investigation: A couple of women and a few men aged 18 to 49 years were included in the cohort. To estimate repertoire size and how much clonotypes are shared between individuals, the study performed deep sequencing of blood TCR repertoires from a handful of healthy adults. Between about 0.8 and 9 billion PBMCs per donor were obtained by leukapheresis. For each donor, three plates each were used for CD4 naive and CD4 memory, two plates were used for CD8 naive, and one plate was used for CD8 memory. Libraries were prepared and TCR repertoires were sequenced by different laboratories using diverse techniques, in order to increase sequencing depth and limit assay-specific biases. What the research found in general, with its limitations: Naive subsets generally had larger estimated clonotype richness than memory subsets. Sharing across a handful of donors was observed for about 5% of naive CD4, 3.5% of naive CD8, 2% to 2.5% of memory CD4, and roughly 0.4% of memory CD8 clonotypes. Incomplete sequencing was indicated by rarefaction of sorted-subset datasets, despite the large sequencing depth. Based on pairwise subsampling, the degree of clonotype sharing among donors was expected to be affected by sequencing depth. The small number of donors limited the genetic and exposure-history diversity represented. Compared with non-shared clonotypes, the clonotypes found in all four sorted-subset donors had higher generation probabilities. Only blood was sampled, and tissue TCR repertoires likely differ from those in blood.

The germline V gene encodes CDR1 MNHEY and CDR2 SVGAGI. The CDR3 runs 14 amino acids, cysteine and phenylalanine included. Only the CDR3 part of the read is kept: 42 bases, read in frame from the first base. Cut back by 6 bases and 5 bases, the V and J ends lie 17 bases apart. Using the deep immunoSEQ assay, multiplex PCR amplified TCR CDR3 regions from genomic DNA. Genomic DNA extracted from each cell subset was distributed evenly over all wells of several immunoSEQ 96-well plates, and each plate served as one replicate. For sorted subsets, around 0.2 ug genomic DNA, equal to tens of thousands of T cell genomes, was loaded into each replicate PCR. Purified libraries were measured with a Qubit 3.0 fluorometer, size-checked on a Bioanalyzer 2100, and measured again with the KAPA Library Quantification kit. Every immunoSEQ 96-well plate was sequenced on a dedicated single-read 150-cycle Illumina NextSeq 550 flow cell. As for the original processing: Because the immunoSEQ output included only junctional sequences and no quality scores, the filtering could not be the same as the filtering used for full-length reads. To assign V/J genes and CDR3, sequences were annotated using PyIR, a Python wrapper for IgBLAST v1.9, with IMGT germline references. Reads with weak V/J assignments (E-value above 1e-6), missing CDR3, stop codons, out-of-frame junctions, or ambiguous translated residues were removed. V3J clonotypes were defined as sequences sharing the same inferred V gene, J gene, and CDR3 amino acid sequence. Percentage overlap between repertoires was calculated by dividing the number of shared unique clonotypes by the size of the smaller repertoire. Richness of each repertoire was evaluated using RTK rarefaction, the Chao1 estimator, and Recon v2.1 estimates of unobserved clonotypes. Generation probabilities were computed with OLGA for all TCRbeta clonotypes obtained by the gDNA method from several donors. The clones in this table, taken by TCRdb from immuneACCESS, are in-frame only. Not every clone is retained; where verified, under half of the shortfall comes from an unresolved V gene, and the cause of the rest is unknown. V and J calls and clone size are given by that table; D and trimming were obtained from the DNA. This sample is represented by roughly 1.4 million clones; approximately 98.5% of them were singletons. Of the sample, about 0.35% falls within the top ten clones.

The donors were healthy, HIV-negative adults with no recently reported acute infections or vaccinations. All donors were Caucasian adults living in Nashville, Tennessee, USA. Magnetic negative selection was used to enrich CD4+ T cells, after which naive cells were positively selected on CD45RA and the negative fraction became the memory subset. Blood was collected by leukapheresis, and PBMCs were isolated by Ficoll-Histopaque density gradient centrifugation and then cryopreserved in liquid nitrogen vapor phase. Analytical flow cytometry was used to check the purity and quantity of each magnetically sorted T cell population. Each sorted fraction had its genomic DNA isolated and then quantified by UV absorbance on a Nanodrop 2000c.

Recombination connected TRBV6-5 to TRBJ2-7, with a tentative D call of TRBD1 or TRBD2, each matching 6 bases. The TCR originated in a man in his thirties or forties in good health. The sequenced material came from naive CD4+ T cells sorted from blood. The cell subset or site label on this specimen signifies: CD45RA+ positively selected. In nucleotide form, the sequence is TGTGCCAGCAGCTCCGTAACAGGGAGGCACGAGCAGTACTTC. Translated, it gives CASSSVTGRHEQYF.